This T cell receptor beta chain was found in a study of OX40 agonist ivuxolimab in advanced cancers. Findings and caveats of the study: Expanded peripheral T-cell antigen specificity went undetermined. The study observed clonal expansion of CD4+ and CD8+ blood T cells by week 6 at 0.1 to 3.0 mg/kg.

The method was immunoSEQ multiplex PCR; TCRdb's version includes in-frame clones alone and lacks a portion of them. Seen here are about 120,000 clones, 93% observed once, and the top ten hold approximately 0.15%. For this clone: The antigen is not known.

The CDR3 runs 12 residues. The germline V and J ends were trimmed by 4 bases and 4 bases, with 7 bases remaining between them. Germline values: CDR1 MNHEY, CDR2 SVGAGI. The specimen comprised CD4+ or CD8+ T cells sorted from blood, sampled in a trial of the OX40 agonist ivuxolimab. The sequence derives from an adult with an advanced solid tumor such as melanoma, head and neck, liver or kidney cancer. J is TRBJ1-1 and V is TRBV6-5; unclear D gene. The DNA of the CDR3 is TGTGCCAGCAGTTCCGTTGGCACTGAAGCTTTCTTT. Protein sequence: CASSSVGTEAFF.